The source of this T cell receptor beta chain is a study of blood T cell repertoires in COVID-19. Study background: Sample material is recorded as cDNA or gDNA derived from T cells, B-cell-depleted T cells, or PBMCs.

Source study methods: Quantification of nucleated cells was approximated via reference gene primer amplification. Some clones are missing from TCRdb's copy, which holds only in-frame ones; the method was immunoSEQ multiplex PCR. V, J and clone size are those of that table, while D and trimming were read from the DNA. The sample lists tens of thousands of clones; roughly nine tenths were seen once. This CDR3 has 13 amino acids. Unmatched junction bases numbered 6, after V lost 6 bases and J lost 8 bases. CDR1 is SGHTA, CDR2 FQGNSA, per germline. V is TRBV7-2 and J is TRBJ1-2, with 10 bases that match TRBD1. The sequenced material came from peripheral blood. The sequence came from a woman aged 45-60 years with active or convalescent COVID-19. CDR3 nucleotide sequence: TGTGCCAGCAGAAGGACAGGGGGGCAAGGCTACACCTTC. Translated: CASRRTGGQGYTF.